The 24 T cell receptor beta chains in this list originate from one sample, sequenced in a study of spatial heterogeneity in lung cancer. One entry per CDR3 protein, called by TCRdb with MiXCR from the 5' RACE reads. The sample has tens of thousands of distinct CDR3 sequences; 5.5% to 7.5% are singletons. Time point: sample taken at primary tumor resection. The material sequenced was PBMCs, taken at surgery. The receptors come from a male donor with early-stage non-small cell lung cancer.

The chain has TRBV11-1 and TRBJ2-2; unclear D gene. V lost 0 bases to trimming and J lost 0 bases, with 11 bases between them. This CDR3 has 17 residues. Germline-derived CDR1 and CDR2 are SGHAT and FQDESV (reference sequence). The CDR3 here is CASSLAPDPSNTGELFF. In DNA form, the CDR3 reads TGTGCCAGCAGCTTAGCCCCGGACCCATCGAACACCGGGGAGCTGTTTTTT.

This clonotype was counted at least ten times. This chain joins TRBV23-1 and TRBJ2-7, with 11 bases aligning to TRBD1. TRBV23-1 is noted as an ORF with a role that remains uncertain. The CDR3 consists of 18 residues. Trimming took 8 bases from V and 3 from J; bases not matched to a gene: 18. CDR3 sequence: CASSSEDRGRRGYYEQYV. The CDR3 DNA is TGCGCCAGCTCCTCAGAGGACAGGGGGCGCCGGGGATACTACGAGCAGTACGTC.

This clonotype has ten or more counts. V and J are TRBV6-2 or TRBV6-3 and TRBJ2-3; the D gene is possibly TRBD2 (5 bases). CDR1 is MNHEY and CDR2 is SVGEGT in the germline V gene. CDR3 length: 15 amino acids. With 5 bases removed from V and 3 bases from J, the gap between germline ends came to 15 bases. The CDR3 sequence: CASSLWERMTDTQYF. The CDR3 nucleotides read TGTGCCAGCAGTCTGTGGGAGAGGATGACAGATACGCAGTATTTT.

This clonotype was observed many times. The chain uses TRBV20-1 and TRBJ1-2; 10 bases agree with TRBD1. V lost 3 bases, J lost 2 bases, and 9 bases stayed unmatched. Germline V gives CDR1 DFQATT, CDR2 SNEGSKA (reference sequence). The CDR3 is made up of 16 amino acids. In DNA, the CDR3 is TGCAGTGCTAGTTCTCGGGACAGGGGAATGAACTATGGCTACACCTTC. Protein product: CSASSRDRGMNYGYTF.

This clonotype has a count of ten or more. The chain joins TRBV4-2 to TRBJ1-1, with D perhaps TRBD1 (6 bases). Germline V gives CDR1 LGHNA, CDR2 YNFKEQ. With 0 bases removed from V and 2 bases from J, the gap between germline ends came to 10 bases. This CDR3 region has 15 residues. CDR3 in amino acids: CASSQEVRGNTEAFF. CDR3 nucleotides: TGTGCCAGCAGCCAAGAAGTCAGGGGAAACACTGAAGCTTTCTTT.

This clonotype was detected many times. The rearrangement joins TRBV2 to TRBJ2-7; tentatively, D is TRBD1 (6 bases). The ends were cut back, 8 bases at V and 7 bases at J, with 18 bases in the middle. The CDR3 runs 13 residues. The germline CDR1 and CDR2 sequences are SNHLY and FYNNEI. DNA for the CDR3: TGTGCCAGCTGCAGGGGCGCACCTTGGGAGCAGTACTTC. It translates to CASCRGAPWEQYF.

This chain uses TRBV12-3 or TRBV12-4 with TRBJ1-1, with no clear D. The CDR3 spans 13 residues. The V gene lost 3 bases and the J gene lost 1 base, with 6 bases spanning the gap. The CDR3 sequence: CASSFPGNTEAFF. The CDR3 region has the DNA TGTGCCAGCAGTTTTCCCGGGAACACTGAAGCTTTCTTT.

The V and J genes are TRBV28 and TRBJ2-5; 7 bases map to TRBD2. CDR3 length equals 15 residues. V gave up 5 bases and J gave up 2 bases; unmatched junction bases: 8. Germline loops: CDR1 MDHEN, CDR2 SYDVKM. The CDR3: CASSPSGTLQETQYF. DNA of the CDR3: TGTGCCAGCAGTCCAAGCGGGACTTTACAAGAGACCCAGTACTTC.

In this sample, this clonotype turned up many times. The V and J genes are TRBV20-1 and TRBJ2-1, with 8 bases identical to TRBD2. The CDR3 is made up of 12 amino acids. V dropped 7 bases and J dropped 10; count of bases not matched to a gene: 9. The germline CDR1 and CDR2 sequences are DFQATT and SNEGSKA (reference sequence). Here the CDR3 reads CSVPQLAGEQFF. Written as DNA, the CDR3 is TGCAGTGTACCACAATTAGCGGGAGAGCAGTTCTTC.

The V gene is TRBV4-2, the J gene TRBJ2-1; 7 nucleotides line up with TRBD2. The germline V gene encodes CDR1 LGHNA and CDR2 YNFKEQ. Trimming took 6 bases from V and 4 from J; bases not matched to a gene: 6. This CDR3 spans 14 amino acids. This CDR3 reads CASSVTGGYNEQFF. The CDR3 bases are TGTGCCAGCAGTGTTACGGGGGGATACAATGAGCAGTTCTTC.

The CDR3 nucleotides are TGCGCCAGCAGTGAGCTAGTGCCGAACACCGGGGAGCTGTTTTTT. Amino acid sequence: CASSELVPNTGELFF. This chain joins TRBV10-2 and TRBJ2-2; D ambiguous. Trimming shortened V by 2 bases and J by 0 bases, and 7 bases separated the two germline ends. The CDR3 has 15 residues. Germline V lookup: CDR1 WSHSY, CDR2 SAAADI.

This clonotype was picked up a small number of times. The rearrangement links TRBV6-5 to TRBJ2-5; D is perhaps TRBD1 or TRBD2 (5 bases each). Trimming left V 0 bases short and J 5 bases short, with 7 bases between. The germline CDR1 and CDR2 sequences are MNHEY and SVGAGI. CDR3 length: 13 amino acids. This CDR3 is CASSYSGVETQYF. The CDR3, as DNA: TGTGCCAGCAGTTACTCGGGGGTTGAGACCCAGTACTTC.

This clonotype was seen at least ten times. V usage is TRBV7-9 and J usage is TRBJ1-3; D is perhaps TRBD1 (6 bases). Looked up from germline, CDR1 is SEHNR and CDR2 is FQNEAQ (reference sequence). The ends were cut back, 4 bases at V and 5 bases at J, with 18 bases in the middle. The CDR3 contains 16 residues. The DNA for the CDR3 is TGTGCCAGCAGCTATGGACAGCTTCTCACCCGAAACACCATATATTTT. Translating it yields CASSYGQLLTRNTIYF.

The chain recombines TRBV5-6 with TRBJ2-5; 14 bases match TRBD2. This CDR3 has 16 amino acids. Germline CDR1 reads SGHDT; CDR2 reads YYEEEE. Trimming removed 6 bases from V and 5 bases from J; junction bases left unmatched: 9. The CDR3 region is CASTGTSGSRMETQYF. CDR3 coding DNA: TGTGCCAGCACCGGGACTAGCGGGAGTAGGATGGAGACCCAGTACTTC.

V usage is TRBV6-6 and J usage is TRBJ2-7; D call uncertain. CDR1 is MNHNY, CDR2 SVGAGI, per germline (reference sequence). This CDR3 spans 13 amino acids. The germline V and J ends were trimmed by 6 bases and 7 bases, with 16 bases remaining between them. The CDR3, as DNA: TGTGCCAGCAGGGCCGACGGGTTACGGGAGCAGTACGTC. Amino acid sequence: CASRADGLREQYV.

This clonotype was seen ten or more times. The V call is TRBV7-3, the J call TRBJ1-1; 8 bases match TRBD1. The CDR3 is made up of 12 amino acids. The germline gives CDR1 SGHTA, CDR2 FQGTGA. J was trimmed by 11 bases and V by 5 bases; bases with no gene match: 7. DNA for the CDR3: TGTGCCAGCAGCACCAAGACAGGGGATGCTTTCTTT. Encoded protein: CASSTKTGDAFF.

This clonotype was seen ten or more times. The rearrangement uses TRBV9 and TRBJ1-1; 7 positions match TRBD1. From germline, CDR1 is SGDLS and CDR2 YYNGEE. The CDR3 extends over 16 amino acids. The V and J ends lost 3 bases and 5 bases, in that order; junction bases with no gene match: 13. In DNA, the CDR3 is TGTGCCAGCAGCGCGCCCCTCGGACAGGCGGGTACTGAAGCTTTCTTT. It encodes CASSAPLGQAGTEAFF.

This clonotype qualifies as medium-sized. V is TRBV5-1 and J is TRBJ2-3; D remains ambiguous. Germline loops: CDR1 SGHRS, CDR2 YFSETQ. The V end was cut by 0 bases, the J end by 3 bases, with 8 bases between. This CDR3 spans 14 amino acids. The CDR3: CASSLVSETDTQYF. The CDR3 bases are TGCGCCAGCAGCTTGGTTAGTGAGACAGATACGCAGTATTTT. Looking up the rest from reference TRBV5-1 and TRBJ2-3 gives the full variable domain: KAGVTQTPRYLIKTRGQQVTLSCSPISGHRSVSWYQQTPGQGLQFLFEYFSETQRNKGNFPGRFSGRQFSNSRSEMNVSTLELGDSALYLCASSLVSETDTQYFGPGTRLTVL.

This clonotype was seen repeatedly, ten times or more. The chain carries TRBV19 and TRBJ1-1, with D perhaps TRBD1 (5 bases). The CDR3 extends over 14 amino acids. Germline loops: CDR1 LNHDA, CDR2 SQIVND (reference sequence). With 3 bases removed from V and 6 bases from J, the gap between germline ends came to 14 bases. For the CDR3, the DNA is TGTGCCAGTAGTATTTCGGCAGGGAGGGCTGAAGCTTTCTTT. Its translation is CASSISAGRAEAFF.

In its sample, this clonotype was seen a few times. The V gene is TRBV15, the J gene TRBJ2-7; a weak D match, TRBD1 (6 bases). The CDR3 is 14 residues long. Trimming removed 0 bases at V and 3 bases at J, with 9 bases between. Germline values: CDR1 LNHNV, CDR2 YYDKDF (reference sequence). The CDR3: CATSRDIRGYEQYF. DNA of the CDR3: TGTGCCACCAGCAGAGACATCAGGGGCTACGAGCAGTACTTC.

The gene calls are TRBV6-2 or TRBV6-3 and TRBJ1-2; D gene uncertain. Germline values: CDR1 MNHEY, CDR2 SVGEGT. Between the trimmed V and J ends, which lost 2 bases and 4 bases, there was a span of 11 bases. This CDR3 is built from 14 residues. For the CDR3, the DNA is TGTGCCAGCAGTTACGGAGTACATCTCTATGGCTACACCTTC. Translation gives CASSYGVHLYGYTF.

There are a few counts of this clonotype. This chain uses TRBV19 with TRBJ1-2, with TRBD1 matching over 7 bases. Germline V gene data show CDR1 as LNHDA and CDR2 as SQIVND (reference sequence). Losses at the gene ends were 6 bases for V and 7 bases for J; bases not matched to a gene: 11. The CDR3 sequence is 14 residues long. As DNA, the CDR3 is TGTGCCAGTAGAAGACAGGGAGAAAGTAGTGGCTACACCTTC. This encodes CASRRQGESSGYTF.

This clonotype appeared many times. J is TRBJ2-3 and V is TRBV19, with 14 bases identical to TRBD2. The CDR3 extends over 18 amino acids. Germline CDR1 reads LNHDA; CDR2 reads SQIVND (reference sequence). V dropped 5 bases and J dropped 0; count of bases not matched to a gene: 7. The CDR3 here is CASSGGLAGAPSTDTQYF. CDR3 nucleotides: TGTGCCAGTAGTGGGGGACTAGCGGGGGCCCCTAGCACAGATACGCAGTATTTT.

In this sample, this clonotype turned up many times. The chain links TRBV2 to TRBJ2-1; the D is unclear. CDR3 length: 11 amino acids. V lost 2 bases and J lost 9, with 5 bases in between. Germline V gene lookup returns CDR1 SNHLY and CDR2 FYNNEI. CDR3 loop: CASSEQAEQFF. The CDR3 region has the DNA TGTGCCAGCAGTGAACAGGCTGAGCAGTTCTTC.